This TCR beta chain was profiled in a study of T cell changes during pregnancy in multiple sclerosis. CDR1 and CDR2 (germline): GTSNPN, SVGIG (reference sequence). The ends lost 2 bases at V and 6 bases at J; junction bases unmatched: 3. The CDR3 has 13 amino acids. Measured with immunoSEQ multiplex PCR; TCRdb has only the in-frame clones, and not every one. The data hold tens of thousands of clones, with around nine tenths observed a single time. The clonotype comes from a female donor with multiple sclerosis, enrolled in a pregnancy study. The J gene is TRBJ1-5, the V gene TRBV30; TRBD1 matches 8 bases. Sequencing used CD4+ T cells from peripheral blood mononuclear cells, obtained in the third trimester of pregnancy. The CDR3 DNA reads as TGTGCCTGGAGTCTAACAGGGGGTCAGCCCCAGCATTTT. Protein product: CAWSLTGGQPQHF.